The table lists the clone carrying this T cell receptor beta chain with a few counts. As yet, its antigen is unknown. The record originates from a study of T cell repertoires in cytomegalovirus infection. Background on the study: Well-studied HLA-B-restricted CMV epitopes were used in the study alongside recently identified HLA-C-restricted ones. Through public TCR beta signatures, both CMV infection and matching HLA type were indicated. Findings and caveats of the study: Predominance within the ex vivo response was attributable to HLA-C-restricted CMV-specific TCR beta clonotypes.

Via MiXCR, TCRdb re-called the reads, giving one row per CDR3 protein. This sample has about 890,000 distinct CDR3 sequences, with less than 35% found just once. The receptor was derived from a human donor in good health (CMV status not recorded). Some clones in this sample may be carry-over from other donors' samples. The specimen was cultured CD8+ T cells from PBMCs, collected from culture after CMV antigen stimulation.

CDR3 bases: TGTGCCACCAGCAAGGACAAATCCTACCGCGGGGAGCTGTTTTTT. Residues: CATSKDKSYRGELFF. V gene TRBV15 combines with J gene TRBJ2-2, with D perhaps TRBD1 (5 bases). The CDR3 is 15 amino acids. V lost 4 bases and J 7 bases, leaving 16 bases between the germline ends. Germline-derived CDR1 and CDR2 are LNHNV and YYDKDF (reference sequence). Full variable domain (rest looked up from reference TRBV15 and TRBJ2-2): DAMVIQNPRYQVTQFGKPVTLSCSQTLNHNVMYWYQQKSSQAPKLLFHYYDKDFNNEADTPDNFQSRRPNTSFCFLDIRSPGLGDTAMYLCATSKDKSYRGELFFGEGSRLTVL.